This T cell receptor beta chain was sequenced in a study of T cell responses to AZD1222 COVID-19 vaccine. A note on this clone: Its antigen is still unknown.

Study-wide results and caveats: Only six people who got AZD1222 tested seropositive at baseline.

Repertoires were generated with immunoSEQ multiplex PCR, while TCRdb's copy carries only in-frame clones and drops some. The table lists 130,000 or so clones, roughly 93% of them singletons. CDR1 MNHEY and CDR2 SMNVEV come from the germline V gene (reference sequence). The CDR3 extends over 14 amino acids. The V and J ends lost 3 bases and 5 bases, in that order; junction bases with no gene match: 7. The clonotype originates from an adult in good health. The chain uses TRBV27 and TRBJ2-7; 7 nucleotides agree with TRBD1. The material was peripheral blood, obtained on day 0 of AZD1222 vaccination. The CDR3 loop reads CASSLTTGVHEQYF. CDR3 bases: TGTGCCAGCAGTTTGACTACAGGGGTCCACGAGCAGTACTTC.